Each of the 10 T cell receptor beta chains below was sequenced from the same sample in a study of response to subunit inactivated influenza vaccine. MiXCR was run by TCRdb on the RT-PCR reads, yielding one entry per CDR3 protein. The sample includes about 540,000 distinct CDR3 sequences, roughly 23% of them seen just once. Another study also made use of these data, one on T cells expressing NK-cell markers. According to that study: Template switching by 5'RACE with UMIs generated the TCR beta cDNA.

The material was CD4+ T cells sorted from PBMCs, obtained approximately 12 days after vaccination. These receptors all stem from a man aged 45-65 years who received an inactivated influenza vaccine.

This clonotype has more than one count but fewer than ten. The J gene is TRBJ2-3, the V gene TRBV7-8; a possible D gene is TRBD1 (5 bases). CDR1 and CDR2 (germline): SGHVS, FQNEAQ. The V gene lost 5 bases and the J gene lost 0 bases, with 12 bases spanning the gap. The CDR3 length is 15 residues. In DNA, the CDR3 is TGTGCCAGCAGCCGGCCCAGGGTTAGCACAGATACGCAGTATTTT. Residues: CASSRPRVSTDTQYF.

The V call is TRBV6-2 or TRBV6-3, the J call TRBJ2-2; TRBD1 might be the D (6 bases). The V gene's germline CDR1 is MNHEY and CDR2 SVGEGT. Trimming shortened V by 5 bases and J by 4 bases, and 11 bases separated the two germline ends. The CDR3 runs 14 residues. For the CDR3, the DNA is TGTGCCAGCAGTAAGACAGGACGCACCGGGGAGCTGTTTTTT. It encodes CASSKTGRTGELFF.

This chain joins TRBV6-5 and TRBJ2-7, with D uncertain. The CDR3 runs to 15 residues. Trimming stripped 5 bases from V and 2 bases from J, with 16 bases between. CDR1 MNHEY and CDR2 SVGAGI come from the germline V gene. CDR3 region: CASSNPRTFTYEQYF. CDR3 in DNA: TGTGCCAGCAGTAACCCTAGGACCTTTACCTACGAGCAGTACTTC.

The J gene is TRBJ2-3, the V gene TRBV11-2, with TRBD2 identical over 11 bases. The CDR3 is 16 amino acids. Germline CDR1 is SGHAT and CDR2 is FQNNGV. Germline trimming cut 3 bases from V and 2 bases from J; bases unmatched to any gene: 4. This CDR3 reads CASSFSSGRITDTQYF. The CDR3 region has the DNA TGTGCCAGCAGCTTCTCTAGCGGGAGGATCACAGATACGCAGTATTTT.

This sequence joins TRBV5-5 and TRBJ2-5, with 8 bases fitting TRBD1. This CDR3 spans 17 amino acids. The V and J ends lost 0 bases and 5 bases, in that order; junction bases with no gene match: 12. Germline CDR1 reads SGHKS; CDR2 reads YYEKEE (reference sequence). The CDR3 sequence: CASSLAGGVRGLETQYF. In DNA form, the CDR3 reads TGTGCCAGCAGCTTGGCCGGTGGTGTCAGGGGGCTGGAGACCCAGTACTTC.

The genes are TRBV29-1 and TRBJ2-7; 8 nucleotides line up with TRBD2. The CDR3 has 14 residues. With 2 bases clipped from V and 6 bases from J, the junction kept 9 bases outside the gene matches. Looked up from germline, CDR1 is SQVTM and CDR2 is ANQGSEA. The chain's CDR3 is CSVERDRGGSEQYF. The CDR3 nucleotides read TGCAGCGTTGAAAGGGACCGGGGGGGAAGCGAGCAGTACTTC.

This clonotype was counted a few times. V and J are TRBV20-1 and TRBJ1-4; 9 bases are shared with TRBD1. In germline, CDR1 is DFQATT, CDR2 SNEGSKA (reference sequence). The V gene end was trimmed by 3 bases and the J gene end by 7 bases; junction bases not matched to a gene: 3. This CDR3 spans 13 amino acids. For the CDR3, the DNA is TGCAGTGCTAGGGGACAGGGCTTTGAAAAACTGTTTTTT. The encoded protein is CSARGQGFEKLFF.

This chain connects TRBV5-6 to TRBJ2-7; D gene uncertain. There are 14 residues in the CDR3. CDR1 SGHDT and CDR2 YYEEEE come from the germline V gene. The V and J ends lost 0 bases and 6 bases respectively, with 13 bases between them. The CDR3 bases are TGTGCCAGCAGCTTGGGGCCAGGAGCTACCGAGCAGTACTTC. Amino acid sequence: CASSLGPGATEQYF. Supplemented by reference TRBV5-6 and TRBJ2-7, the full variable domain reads DAGVTQSPTHLIKTRGQQVTLRCSPKSGHDTVSWYQQALGQGPQFIFQYYEEEERQRGNFPDRFSGHQFPNYSSELNVNALLLGDSALYLCASSLGPGATEQYFGPGTRLTVT.

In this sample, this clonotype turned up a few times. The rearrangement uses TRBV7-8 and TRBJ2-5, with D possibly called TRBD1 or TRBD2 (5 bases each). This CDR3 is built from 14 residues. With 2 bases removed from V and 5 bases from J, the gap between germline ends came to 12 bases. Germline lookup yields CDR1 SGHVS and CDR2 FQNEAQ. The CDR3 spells CASSLPAGSETQYF. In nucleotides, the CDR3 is TGTGCCAGCAGCTTACCGGCAGGGAGTGAGACCCAGTACTTC.

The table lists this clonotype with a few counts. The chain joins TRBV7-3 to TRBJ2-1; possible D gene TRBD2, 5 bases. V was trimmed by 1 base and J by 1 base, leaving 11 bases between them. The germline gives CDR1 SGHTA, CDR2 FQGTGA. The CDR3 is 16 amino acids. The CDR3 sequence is CASSLIGGYSYNEQFF. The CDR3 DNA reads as TGTGCCAGCAGCTTAATTGGCGGGTATTCCTACAATGAGCAGTTCTTC.